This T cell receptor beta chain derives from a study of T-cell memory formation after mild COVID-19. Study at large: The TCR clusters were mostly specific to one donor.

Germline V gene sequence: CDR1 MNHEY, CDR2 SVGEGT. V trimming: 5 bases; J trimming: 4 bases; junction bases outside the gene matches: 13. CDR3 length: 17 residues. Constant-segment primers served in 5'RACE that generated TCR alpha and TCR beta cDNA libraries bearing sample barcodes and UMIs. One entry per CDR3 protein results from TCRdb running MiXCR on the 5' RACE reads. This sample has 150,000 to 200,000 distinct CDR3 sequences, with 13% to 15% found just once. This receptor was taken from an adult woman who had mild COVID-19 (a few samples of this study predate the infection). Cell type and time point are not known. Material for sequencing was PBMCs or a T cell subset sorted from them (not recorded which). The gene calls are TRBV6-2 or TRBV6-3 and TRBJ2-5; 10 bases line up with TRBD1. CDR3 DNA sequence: TGTGCCAGCAGTCCCGGGACTGACCGGGACAGGGGAGAGACCCAGTACTTC. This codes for CASSPGTDRDRGETQYF.